The clone carrying this TCR beta chain appeared a few times. This entry comes from a study of CD8 T cells in ankylosing spondylitis. TCRdb re-derived calls from the 5' RACE reads in MiXCR, one entry per CDR3 protein. The sample includes about 160,000 distinct CDR3 sequences, approximately 48% of them seen just once. Germline CDR1 and CDR2: LGHNT and FRNRAP. CDR3 size: 16 residues. V lost 1 base to trimming and J lost 1 base, with 13 bases between them. This TCR was recovered from a male donor with ankylosing spondylitis. The sample taken for sequencing was synovial fluid, either unsorted or a sorted T cell fraction (not recorded which). V is TRBV12-5 and J is TRBJ1-2; D possibly corresponds to TRBD1 (5 bases). CDR3 amino acids: CASGLEDKSNNYGYTF. Here the CDR3 DNA reads TGTGCTAGTGGTTTGGAGGACAAGTCAAATAACTATGGCTACACCTTC.